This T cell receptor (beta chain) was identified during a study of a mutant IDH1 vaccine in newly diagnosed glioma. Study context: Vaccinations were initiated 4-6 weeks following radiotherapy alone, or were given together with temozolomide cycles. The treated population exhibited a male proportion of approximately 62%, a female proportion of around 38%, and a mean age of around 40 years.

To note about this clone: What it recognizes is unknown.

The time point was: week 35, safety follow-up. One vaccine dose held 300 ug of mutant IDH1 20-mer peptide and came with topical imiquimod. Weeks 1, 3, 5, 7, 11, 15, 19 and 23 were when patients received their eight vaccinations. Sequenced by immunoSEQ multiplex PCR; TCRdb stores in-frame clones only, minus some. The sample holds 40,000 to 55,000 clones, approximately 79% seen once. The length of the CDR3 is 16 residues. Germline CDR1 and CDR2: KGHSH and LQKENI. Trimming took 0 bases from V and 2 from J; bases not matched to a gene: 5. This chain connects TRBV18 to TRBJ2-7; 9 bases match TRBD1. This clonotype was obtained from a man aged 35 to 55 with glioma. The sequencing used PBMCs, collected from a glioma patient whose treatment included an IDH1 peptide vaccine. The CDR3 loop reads CASSPPGQGTAYEQYF. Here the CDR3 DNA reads TGTGCCAGCTCACCACCGGGACAGGGTACGGCCTACGAGCAGTACTTC.